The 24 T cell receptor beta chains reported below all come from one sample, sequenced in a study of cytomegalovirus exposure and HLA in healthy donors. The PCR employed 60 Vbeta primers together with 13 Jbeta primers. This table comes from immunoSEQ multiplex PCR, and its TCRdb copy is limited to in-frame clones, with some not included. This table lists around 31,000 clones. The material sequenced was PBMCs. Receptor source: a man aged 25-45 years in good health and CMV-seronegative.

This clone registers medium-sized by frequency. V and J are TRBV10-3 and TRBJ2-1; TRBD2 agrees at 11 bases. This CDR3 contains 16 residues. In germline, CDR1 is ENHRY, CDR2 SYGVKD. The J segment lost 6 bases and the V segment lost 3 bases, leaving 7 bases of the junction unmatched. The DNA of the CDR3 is TGTGCCATCAGTGACGCTAGCGGGAGGTGGGTCAATGAGCAGTTCTTC. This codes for CAISDASGRWVNEQFF.

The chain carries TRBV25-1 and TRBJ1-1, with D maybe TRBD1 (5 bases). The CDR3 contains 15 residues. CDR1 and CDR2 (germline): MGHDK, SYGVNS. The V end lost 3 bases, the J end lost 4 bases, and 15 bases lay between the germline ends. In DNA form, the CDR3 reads TGTGCCAGCAGTGAGAGGACACTCGGCGGCACTGAAGCTTTCTTT. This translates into CASSERTLGGTEAFF.

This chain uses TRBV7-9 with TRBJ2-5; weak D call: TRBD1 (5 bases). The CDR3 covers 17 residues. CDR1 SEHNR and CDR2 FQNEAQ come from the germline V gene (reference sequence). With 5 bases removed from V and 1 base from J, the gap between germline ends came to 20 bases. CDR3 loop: CASSPPSLNRRQETQYF. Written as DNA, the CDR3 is TGTGCCAGCAGCCCCCCATCCCTGAACAGGCGCCAAGAGACCCAGTACTTC.

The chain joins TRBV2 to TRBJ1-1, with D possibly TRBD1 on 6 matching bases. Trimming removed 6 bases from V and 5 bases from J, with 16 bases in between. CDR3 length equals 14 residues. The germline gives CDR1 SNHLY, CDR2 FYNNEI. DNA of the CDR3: TGTGCCAGCAGGGGGGCCTGGGGGAAAACTGAAGCTTTCTTT. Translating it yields CASRGAWGKTEAFF. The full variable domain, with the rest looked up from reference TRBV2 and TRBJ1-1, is EPEVTQTPSHQVTQMGQEVILRCVPISNHLYFYWYRQILGQKVEFLVSFYNNEISEKSEIFDDQFSVERPDGSNFTLKIRSTKLEDSAMYFCASRGAWGKTEAFFGQGTRLTVV.

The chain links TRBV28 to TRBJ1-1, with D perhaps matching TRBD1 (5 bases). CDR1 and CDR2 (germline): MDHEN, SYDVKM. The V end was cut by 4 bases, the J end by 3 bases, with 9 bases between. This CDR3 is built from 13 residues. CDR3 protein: CASSSGGYTEAFF. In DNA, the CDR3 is TGTGCCAGCAGTTCGGGGGGGTACACTGAAGCTTTCTTT. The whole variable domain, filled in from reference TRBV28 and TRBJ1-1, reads DVKVTQSSRYLVKRTGEKVFLECVQDMDHENMFWYRQDPGLGLRLIYFSYDVKMKEKGDIPEGYSVSREKKERFSLILESASTNQTSMYLCASSSGGYTEAFFGQGTRLTVV.

The CDR3: CASSTQGYPEAFF. The CDR3 region has the DNA TGTGCCAGCAGTACTCAGGGGTATCCTGAAGCTTTCTTT. The chain is built from TRBV27 and TRBJ1-1; tentative D call: TRBD1 (6 bases). The CDR3 is 13 residues long. Germline V gene lookup returns CDR1 MNHEY and CDR2 SMNVEV (reference sequence). V lost 5 bases, J lost 6 bases, and 13 bases lay in between.

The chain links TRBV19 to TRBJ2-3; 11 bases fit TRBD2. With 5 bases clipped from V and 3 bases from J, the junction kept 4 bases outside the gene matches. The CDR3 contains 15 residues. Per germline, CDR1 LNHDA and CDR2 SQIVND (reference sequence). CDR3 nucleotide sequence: TGTGCCAGTAGTCCGCTAGCGGGAGGAACAGATACGCAGTATTTT. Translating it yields CASSPLAGGTDTQYF.

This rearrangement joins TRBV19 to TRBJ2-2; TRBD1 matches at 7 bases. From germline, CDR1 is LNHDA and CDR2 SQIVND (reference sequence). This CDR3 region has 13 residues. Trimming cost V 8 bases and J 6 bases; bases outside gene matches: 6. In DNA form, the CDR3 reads TGTGCCAGTCGGATAACAGGGGCCGGGGAGCTGTTTTTT. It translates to CASRITGAGELFF.

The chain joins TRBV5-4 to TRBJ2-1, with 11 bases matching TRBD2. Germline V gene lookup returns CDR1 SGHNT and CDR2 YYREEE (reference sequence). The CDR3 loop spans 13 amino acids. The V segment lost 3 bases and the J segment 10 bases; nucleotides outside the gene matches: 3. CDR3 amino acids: CASSSGLAEEQFF. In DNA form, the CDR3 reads TGTGCCAGCAGCTCGGGACTAGCGGAGGAGCAGTTCTTC.

The CDR3 sequence is CASSIDSGGDTEAFF. The CDR3 DNA reads as TGTGCCAGTAGTATAGATTCAGGGGGCGACACTGAAGCTTTCTTT. This sequence joins TRBV19 and TRBJ1-1, with TRBD1 matching 8 bases. CDR1 and CDR2 from the germline V gene are LNHDA and SQIVND (reference sequence). V was clipped by 0 bases and J by 3 bases; unmatched bases: 3. The length of the CDR3 is 15 residues.

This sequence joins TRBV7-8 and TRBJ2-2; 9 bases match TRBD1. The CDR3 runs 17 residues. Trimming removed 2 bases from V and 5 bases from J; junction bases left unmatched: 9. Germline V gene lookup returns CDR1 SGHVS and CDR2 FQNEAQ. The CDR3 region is CASSLSGGTGRTGELFF. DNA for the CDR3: TGTGCCAGCAGCTTAAGTGGGGGGACAGGGCGGACCGGGGAGCTGTTTTTT.

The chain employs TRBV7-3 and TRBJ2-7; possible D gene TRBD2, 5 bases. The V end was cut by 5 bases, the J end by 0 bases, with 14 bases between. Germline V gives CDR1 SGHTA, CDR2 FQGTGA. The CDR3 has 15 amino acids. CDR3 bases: TGTGCCAGCAGCCAAACCGGTGGGAGCTCCTACGAGCAGTACTTC. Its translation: CASSQTGGSSYEQYF. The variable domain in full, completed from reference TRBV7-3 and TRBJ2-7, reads GAGVSQTPSNKVTEKGKYVELRCDPISGHTALYWYRQSLGQGPEFLIYFQGTGAADDSGLPNDRFFAVRPEGSVSTLKIQRTERGDSAVYLCASSQTGGSSYEQYFGPGTRLTVT.

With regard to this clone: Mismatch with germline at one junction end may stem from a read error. Here the CDR3 reads CASSFRGYGNPIYF. Here the CDR3 DNA reads TGTGCCAGCAGTTTCAGAGGTTACGGAAACCCCATATATTTT. The chain joins TRBV27 to TRBJ1-3; D is undetermined. The germline gives CDR1 MNHEY, CDR2 SMNVEV (reference sequence). The CDR3 has 14 residues.

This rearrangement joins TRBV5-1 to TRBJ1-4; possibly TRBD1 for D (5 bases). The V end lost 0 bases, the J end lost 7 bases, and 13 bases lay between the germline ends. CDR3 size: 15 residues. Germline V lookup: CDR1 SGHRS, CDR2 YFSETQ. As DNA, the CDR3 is TGCGCCAGCAGCTTGGAGGGGAATAAGGGTGAAAAACTGTTTTTT. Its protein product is CASSLEGNKGEKLFF.

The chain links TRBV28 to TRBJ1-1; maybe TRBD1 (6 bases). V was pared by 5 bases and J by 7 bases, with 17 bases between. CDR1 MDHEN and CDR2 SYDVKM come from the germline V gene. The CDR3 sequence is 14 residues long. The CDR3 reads CASSPLGAKGEAFF. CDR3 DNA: TGTGCCAGCAGTCCCTTGGGGGCGAAGGGTGAAGCTTTCTTT.

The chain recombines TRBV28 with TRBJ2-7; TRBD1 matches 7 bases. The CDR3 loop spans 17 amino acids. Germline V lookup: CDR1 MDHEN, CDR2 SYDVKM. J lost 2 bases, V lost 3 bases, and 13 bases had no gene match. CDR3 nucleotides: TGTGCCAGCAGTTTCTACCAGGCCGGGACAGCGGCCTACGAGCAGTACTTC. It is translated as CASSFYQAGTAAYEQYF.

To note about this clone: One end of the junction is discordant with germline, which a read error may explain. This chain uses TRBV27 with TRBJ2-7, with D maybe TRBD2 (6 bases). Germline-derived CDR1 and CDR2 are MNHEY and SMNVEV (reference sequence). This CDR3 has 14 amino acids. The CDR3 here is CASRRSRDSHEQYF. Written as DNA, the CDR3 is TGTGCCAGCAGGCGGAGCCGGGACTCCCACGAGCAGTACTTC.

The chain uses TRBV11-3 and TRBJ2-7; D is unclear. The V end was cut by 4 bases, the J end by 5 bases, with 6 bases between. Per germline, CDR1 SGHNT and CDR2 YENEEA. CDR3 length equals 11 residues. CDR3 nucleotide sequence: TGTGCCAGCAGCTCCGGTCACGAGCAGTACTTC. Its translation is CASSSGHEQYF. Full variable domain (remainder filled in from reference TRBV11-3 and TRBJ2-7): EAGVVQSPRYKIIEKKQPVAFWCNPISGHNTLYWYLQNLGQGPELLIRYENEEAVDDSQLPKDRFSAERLKGVDSTLKIQPAELGDSAVYLCASSSGHEQYFGPGTRLTVT.

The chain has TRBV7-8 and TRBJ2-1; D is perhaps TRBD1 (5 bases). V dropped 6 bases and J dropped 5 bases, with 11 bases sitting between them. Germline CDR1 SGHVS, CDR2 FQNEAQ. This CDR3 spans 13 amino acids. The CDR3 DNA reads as TGTGCCAGCAGAGGGGTCCGCAACAATGAGCAGTTCTTC. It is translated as CASRGVRNNEQFF.

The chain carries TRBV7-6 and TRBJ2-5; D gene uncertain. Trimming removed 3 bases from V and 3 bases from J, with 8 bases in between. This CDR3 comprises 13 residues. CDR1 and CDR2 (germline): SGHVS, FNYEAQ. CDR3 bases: TGTGCCAGCAGCTTCAACACAGAAGAGACCCAGTACTTC. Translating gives CASSFNTEETQYF.

CDR3 region: CASSSVWDSTYEQYF. The CDR3 region has the DNA TGTGCCAGCAGCTCGGTCTGGGACAGCACCTACGAGCAGTACTTC. The gene calls are TRBV7-9 and TRBJ2-7; 7 bases are a match to TRBD1. J gave up 2 bases and V 4 bases, and 8 bases lay outside the gene matches. The CDR3 runs to 15 residues. Germline CDR1 SEHNR, CDR2 FQNEAQ (reference sequence).

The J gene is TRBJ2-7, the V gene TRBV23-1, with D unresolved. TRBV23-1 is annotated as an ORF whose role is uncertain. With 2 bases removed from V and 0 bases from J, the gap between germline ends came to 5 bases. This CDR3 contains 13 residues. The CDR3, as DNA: TGCGCCAGCAGTCAAACAGCCTCCTACGAGCAGTACTTC. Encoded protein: CASSQTASYEQYF.

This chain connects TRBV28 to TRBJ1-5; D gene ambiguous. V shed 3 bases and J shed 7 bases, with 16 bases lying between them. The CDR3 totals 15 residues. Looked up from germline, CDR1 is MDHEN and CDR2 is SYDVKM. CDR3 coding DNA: TGTGCCAGCAGTTTCCCTTCACACACGGGACAGCCCCAGCATTTT. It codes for CASSFPSHTGQPQHF.

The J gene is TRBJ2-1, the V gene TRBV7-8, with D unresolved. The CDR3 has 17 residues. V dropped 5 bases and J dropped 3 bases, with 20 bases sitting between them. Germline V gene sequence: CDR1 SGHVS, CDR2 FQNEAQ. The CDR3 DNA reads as TGTGCCAGCAGCCCGCGGCTTAGCCTAATGCTCTACAATGAGCAGTTCTTC. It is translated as CASSPRLSLMLYNEQFF.